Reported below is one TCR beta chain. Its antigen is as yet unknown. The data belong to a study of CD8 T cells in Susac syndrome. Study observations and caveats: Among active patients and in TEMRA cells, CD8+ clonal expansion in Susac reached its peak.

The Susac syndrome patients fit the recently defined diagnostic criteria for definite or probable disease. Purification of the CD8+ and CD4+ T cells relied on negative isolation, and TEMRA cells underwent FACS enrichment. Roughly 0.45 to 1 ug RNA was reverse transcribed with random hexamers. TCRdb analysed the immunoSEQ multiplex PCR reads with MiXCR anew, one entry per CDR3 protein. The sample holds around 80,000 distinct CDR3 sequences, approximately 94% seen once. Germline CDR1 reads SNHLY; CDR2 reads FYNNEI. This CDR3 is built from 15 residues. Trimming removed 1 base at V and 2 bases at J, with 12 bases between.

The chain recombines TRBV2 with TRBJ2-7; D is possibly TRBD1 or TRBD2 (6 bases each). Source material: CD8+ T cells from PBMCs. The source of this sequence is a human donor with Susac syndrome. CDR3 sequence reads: CASSEGGGPPYEQYF. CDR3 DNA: TGTGCCAGCAGTGAAGGTGGGGGGCCCCCCTACGAGCAGTACTTC.